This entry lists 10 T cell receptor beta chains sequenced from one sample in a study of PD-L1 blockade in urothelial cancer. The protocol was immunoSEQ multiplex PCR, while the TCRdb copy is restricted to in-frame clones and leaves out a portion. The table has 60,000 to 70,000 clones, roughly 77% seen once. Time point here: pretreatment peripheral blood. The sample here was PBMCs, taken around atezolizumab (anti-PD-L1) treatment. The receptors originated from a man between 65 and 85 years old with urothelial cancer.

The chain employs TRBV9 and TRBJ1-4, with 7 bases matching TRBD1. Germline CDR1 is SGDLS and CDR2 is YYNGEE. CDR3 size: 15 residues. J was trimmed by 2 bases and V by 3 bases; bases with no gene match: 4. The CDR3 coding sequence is TGTGCCAGCAGCGGACTACAGGGGACTAATGAAAAACTGTTTTTT. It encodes CASSGLQGTNEKLFF.

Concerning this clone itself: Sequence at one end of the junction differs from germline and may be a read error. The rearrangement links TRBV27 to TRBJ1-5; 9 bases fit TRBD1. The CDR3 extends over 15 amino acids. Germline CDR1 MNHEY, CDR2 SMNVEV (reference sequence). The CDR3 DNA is TGTGCCAGCAGTCTATCAACAGGGGGCGCACAGCCCCAGCATTTT. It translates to CASSLSTGGAQPQHF.

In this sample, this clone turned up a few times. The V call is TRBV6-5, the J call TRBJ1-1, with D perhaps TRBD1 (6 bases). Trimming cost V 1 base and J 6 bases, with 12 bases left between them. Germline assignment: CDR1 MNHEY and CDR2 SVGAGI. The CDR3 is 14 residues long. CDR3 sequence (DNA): TGTGCCAGCAGTTACTACCAGGGGTCCTCTGAAGCTTTCTTT. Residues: CASSYYQGSSEAFF.

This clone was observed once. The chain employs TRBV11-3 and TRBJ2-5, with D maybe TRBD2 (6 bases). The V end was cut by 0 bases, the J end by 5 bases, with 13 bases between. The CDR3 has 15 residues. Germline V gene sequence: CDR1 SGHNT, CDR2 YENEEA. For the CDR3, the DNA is TGTGCCAGCAGCTTAGATCCGGGAGCATATGAGACCCAGTACTTC. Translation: CASSLDPGAYETQYF.

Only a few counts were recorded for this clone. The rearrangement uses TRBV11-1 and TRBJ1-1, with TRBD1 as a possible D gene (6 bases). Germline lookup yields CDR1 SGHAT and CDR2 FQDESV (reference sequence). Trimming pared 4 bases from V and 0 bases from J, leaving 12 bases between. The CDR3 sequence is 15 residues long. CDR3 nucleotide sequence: TGTGCCAGCAGCTCTTTCACAGGGATGAACACTGAAGCTTTCTTT. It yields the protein CASSSFTGMNTEAFF.

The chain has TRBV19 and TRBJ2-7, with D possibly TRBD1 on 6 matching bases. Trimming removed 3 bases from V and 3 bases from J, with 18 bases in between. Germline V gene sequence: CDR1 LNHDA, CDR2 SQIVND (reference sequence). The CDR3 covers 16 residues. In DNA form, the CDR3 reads TGTGCCAGTAGTATTATTCTGGGACAAGCCCTCTACGAGCAGTACTTC. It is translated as CASSIILGQALYEQYF.

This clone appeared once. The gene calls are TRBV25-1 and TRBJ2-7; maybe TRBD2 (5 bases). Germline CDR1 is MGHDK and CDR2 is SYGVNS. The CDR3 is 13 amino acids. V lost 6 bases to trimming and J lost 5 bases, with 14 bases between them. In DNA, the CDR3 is TGTGCCAGCAGGAAGGACTGGGCGGACGAGCAGTACTTC. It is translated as CASRKDWADEQYF.

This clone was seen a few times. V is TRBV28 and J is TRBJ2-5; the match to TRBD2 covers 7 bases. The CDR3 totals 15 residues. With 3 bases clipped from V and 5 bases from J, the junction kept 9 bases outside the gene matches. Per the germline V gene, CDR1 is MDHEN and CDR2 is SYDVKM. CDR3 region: CASSFPGGGGETQYF. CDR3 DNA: TGTGCCAGCAGTTTTCCTGGCGGGGGAGGCGAGACCCAGTACTTC.

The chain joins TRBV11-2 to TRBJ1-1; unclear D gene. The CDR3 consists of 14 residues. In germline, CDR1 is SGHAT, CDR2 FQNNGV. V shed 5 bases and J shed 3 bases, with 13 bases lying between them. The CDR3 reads CASSTRLQYTEAFF. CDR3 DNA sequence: TGTGCCAGCAGCACTAGGCTCCAGTACACTGAAGCTTTCTTT.

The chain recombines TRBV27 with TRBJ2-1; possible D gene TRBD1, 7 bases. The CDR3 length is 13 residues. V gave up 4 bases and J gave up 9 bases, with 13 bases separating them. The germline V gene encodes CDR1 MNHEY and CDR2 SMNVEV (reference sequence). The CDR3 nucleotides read TGTGCCAGCAGTTCCGCGCAGGGGGGTGAGCAGTTCTTC. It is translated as CASSSAQGGEQFF.